These T cell receptor beta chains were read from a single sample in a study of molecular identifiers for immune sequencing clone quantification. MiXCR was run by TCRdb on the PCR reads, yielding one entry per CDR3 protein. The data contain roughly 320,000 distinct CDR3 sequences, roughly 23% of them singletons. The sample consisted of naive CD8+ T cells from blood, with Jurkat cell RNA spiked in. These receptors all stem from a human donor in good health. Some libraries in this study had Jurkat cell RNA spiked in. CDR3s leave out the opening cysteine and the closing phenylalanine or tryptophan.

j_call | v_call | cdr3_length | cdr3_aa
TRBJ1-4 | TRBV4-1 | 15 | ASSQLNRVDFNEKLF
TRBJ1-1 | TRBV4-3 | 13 | ASSQVVWTNTEAF
TRBJ2-3 | TRBV2 | 13 | ASSRLAGVTDTQY
TRBJ2-7 | TRBV6-5 | 11 | ASSYGTESEQY
TRBJ2-1 | TRBV4-1 | 15 | ASSPRLLAASYNEQL
TRBJ2-2 | TRBV20-1 | 13 | SAIDTYANTGELF
TRBJ2-3 | TRBV30 | 13 | AWSILAGGTDTQY
TRBJ2-5 | TRBV12-3/TRBV12-4 | 9 | ASSHTGTQY
TRBJ1-3 | TRBV7-9 | 13 | ASSQLDISGNTIY
TRBJ2-2 | TRBV7-9 | 13 | ASSAGLGVAGELF
TRBJ2-5 | TRBV18 | 11 | ASSTGESKTQY
TRBJ1-2 | TRBV29-1 | 11 | SVETGINYGYT
TRBJ2-1 | TRBV27 | 13 | ASTIGGGSYNEQF
TRBJ2-7 | TRBV20-1 | 12 | SADQREDSYEQY
TRBJ1-5 | TRBV9 | 15 | ASNHLKTVYSNQPQH
TRBJ1-3 | TRBV29-1 | 15 | SVEGDGQEASGNTIY
TRBJ2-7 | TRBV2 | 15 | ASSPGLAGEASYEQY
TRBJ2-5 | TRBV5-4 | 12 | ASSLAVGEETQY
TRBJ2-7 | TRBV5-6 | 13 | ASSLSRDSAYEQY
TRBJ2-3 | TRBV28 | 14 | ASTRLVRGYRDTQY
TRBJ1-5 | TRBV4-3 | 13 | ASSQGRQSNQPQH
TRBJ2-3 | TRBV11-2 | 8 | ASTADTQY
TRBJ1-1 | TRBV7-9 | 9 | ASSLVSEAF
TRBJ2-7 | TRBV6-1 | 13 | ASTMGQGSAYEQY
TRBJ2-5 | TRBV5-4 | 14 | ASSERTSMYQETQY
TRBJ2-1 | TRBV7-6 | 14 | ASSLAWWVEDDEQF
TRBJ2-5 | TRBV12-3/TRBV12-4 | 12 | ASSTTGEQETQY
TRBJ1-1 | TRBV20-1 | 12 | SARDLRLNTEAF
TRBJ1-1 | TRBV4-1 | 13 | ASSQDFGVSTEAF
TRBJ1-5 | TRBV19 | 12 | ASSTGTPNQPQH
TRBJ2-1 | TRBV6-5 | 9 | ASITTNEQF
TRBJ1-6 | TRBV2 | 14 | ASSEAAGNPGSPLH
TRBJ2-2 | TRBV30 | 12 | ARSNGAGTGELF
TRBJ2-3 | TRBV28 | 12 | ASSPGQGPDTQY
TRBJ2-7 | TRBV20-1 | 12 | SARAPSGTYEQY
TRBJ2-7 | TRBV19 | 12 | ASSAWDSNYVQY
TRBJ2-3 | TRBV5-1 | 14 | ASSLATGGSTDTQY
NA | TRBV4-3 | 15 | ASSQDRQSGGSQPQY
TRBJ1-2 | TRBV6-2/TRBV6-3 | 12 | ASSYNPSSYGYT
TRBJ2-7 | TRBV15 | 16 | ATSREPEGSSRPYEQY
TRBJ1-4 | TRBV4-3 | 12 | ASSPDRRHEKPF
TRBJ2-7 | TRBV19 | 12 | ASTVDQGAFEQY
TRBJ2-7 | TRBV3-1 | 10 | ASSHGNYEQY
TRBJ1-5 | TRBV28 | 13 | ASSLSKISNQPQH
TRBJ1-2 | TRBV10-3 | 13 | AISVPGQGNYGYT
TRBJ2-7 | TRBV4-1 | 14 | ASSQAQQVSSYEQY
TRBJ2-7 | TRBV28 | 11 | ASSFHSSYEQY
TRBJ2-1 | TRBV7-9 | 14 | ASSLDRGPAYNEQF
TRBJ1-1 | TRBV19 | 13 | ASIAIPIRGTEAF